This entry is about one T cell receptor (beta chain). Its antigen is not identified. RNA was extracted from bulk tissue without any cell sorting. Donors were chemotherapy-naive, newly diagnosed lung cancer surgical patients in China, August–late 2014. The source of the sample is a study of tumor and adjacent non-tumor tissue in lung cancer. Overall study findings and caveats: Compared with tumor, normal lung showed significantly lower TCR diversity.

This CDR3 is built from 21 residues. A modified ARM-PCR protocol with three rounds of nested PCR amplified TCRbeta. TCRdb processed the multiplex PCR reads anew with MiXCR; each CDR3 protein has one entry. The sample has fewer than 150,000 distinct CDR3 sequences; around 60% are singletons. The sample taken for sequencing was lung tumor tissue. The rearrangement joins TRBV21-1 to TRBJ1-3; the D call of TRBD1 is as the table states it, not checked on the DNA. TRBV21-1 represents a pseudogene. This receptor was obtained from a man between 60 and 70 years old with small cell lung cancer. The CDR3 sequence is CASSKRLRDRFLFFSGNTTYF. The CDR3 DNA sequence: TGTGCCAGCAGCAAGAGACTCCGGGACAGGTTTCTGTTCTTCTCTGGAAACACCACATATTTT.